The rows below give T cell receptor beta chains drawn from one sample of a study of cytomegalovirus exposure and HLA in healthy donors. The table came from immunoSEQ multiplex PCR; TCRdb's copy has only in-frame clones and leaves some out. Of about 140,000 clones listed, 70% to 80% are singletons. Source material: PBMCs. Source of these receptors: a man between 18 and 29 years old in good health and CMV-seronegative. Both conserved end residues are part of each CDR3. A D gene is named only where the DNA matches it firmly. Not all rows give a size; the values are once, few, many and, for expanded clones, a class.

j_call d_call v_call clone_size cdr3_nt cdr3_aa
TRBJ2-5 - TRBV11-3 - TGTGCCAGCAGCTCCTCCTTGAGCGCCCAAGAGACCCAGTACTTC CASSSSLSAQETQYF
TRBJ1-5 - TRBV28 - TGTGCCAGCAGTCCACAGGGTAGCAATCAGCCCCAGCATTTT CASSPQGSNQPQHF
TRBJ2-1 TRBD2 TRBV7-9 once TGTGCCAGCAGCTTAGGGGCTAGCGGGAGTCAAGATTCCTACAATGAGCAGTTCTTC CASSLGASGSQDSYNEQFF
TRBJ1-6 - TRBV18 - TGTGCCAGCTCACCACCGTTCACAGAGCGGAAAAATTCACCCCTCCACTTT CASSPPFTERKNSPLHF
TRBJ1-2 TRBD1 TRBV10-3 - TGTGCCATCAACGGACAGGGGGTCCCTAACTATGGCTACACCTTC CAINGQGVPNYGYTF
TRBJ2-1 TRBD2 TRBV19 - TGTGCCAGTAGTATAGTAAGCGGGGGGGCCAGCAATGAGCAGTTCTTC CASSIVSGGASNEQFF
TRBJ1-2 TRBD1 TRBV5-5 - TGTGCCAGCAGCTTGGGGACAGGGGTTGGCTACACCTTC CASSLGTGVGYTF
TRBJ2-7 - TRBV5-5 - TGTGCCAGCAGCTTGGATTTCAGGTTATACGAGCAGTACTTC CASSLDFRLYEQYF
TRBJ1-2 - TRBV6-5 - TGTGCCAGCAGGACCGGGGGAGATGGCTACACCTTC CASRTGGDGYTF
TRBJ1-5 - TRBV27 - TGTGCCAGCAGTTTTTCAGGGGAGGGTCAGCCCCAGCATTTT CASSFSGEGQPQHF
TRBJ1-5 - TRBV10-1 once TGCGCCAGCTACAGGGTCGAGTCCAATCAGCCCCAGCATTTT CASYRVESNQPQHF
TRBJ2-3 TRBD2 TRBV28 - TGTGCCAGCAGCCACTCTAGCGGGAGAGGCACAGATACGCAGTATTTT CASSHSSGRGTDTQYF
TRBJ2-3 - TRBV11-3 - TGTGCCAGCAGCTTAGATGGTGCAGGCACAGATACGCAGTATTTT CASSLDGAGTDTQYF
TRBJ1-4 TRBD1 TRBV7-9 - TGTGCCAGCAGCTTAGCACAGGGGGTGGATGAAAAACTGTTTTTT CASSLAQGVDEKLFF
TRBJ1-2 TRBD1 TRBV9 - TGTGCCAGCAGCGTAGGGTGGACAGGGGGAGATGGCTACACCTTC CASSVGWTGGDGYTF
TRBJ2-4 TRBD2 TRBV19 - TGTGCCAGTAGTCCGGGGGGGAACATTCAGTACTTC CASSPGGNIQYF
TRBJ2-5 - TRBV6-5 - TGTGCCAGCAGTCCACAGACTAGAGCAGAGACCCAGTACTTC CASSPQTRAETQYF
TRBJ2-5 TRBD2 TRBV29-1 - TGCAGCGTCCGGGGGGGGAACGGGGTGGGACAACAAGAGACCCAGTACTTC CSVRGGNGVGQQETQYF
TRBJ2-3 - TRBV14 - TGTGCCAGCAGGGCCGCCGCGGCAGATACGCAGTATTTT CASRAAAADTQYF
TRBJ2-1 - TRBV7-9 - TGTGCCAGTCGCCCGGGGGTGTTAAGGTCCTACAATGAGCAGTTCTTC CASRPGVLRSYNEQFF
TRBJ1-2 TRBD1 TRBV6-1 - TGTGCCAGCAGATCCGACAGGGGGCGATTTGGCTACACCTTC CASRSDRGRFGYTF
TRBJ1-4 TRBD1 TRBV2 - TGTGCCAGCGGGGACAGGGGGAGGAATGAAAAACTGTTTTTT CASGDRGRNEKLFF
TRBJ2-7 TRBD2 TRBV19 once TGTGCCAGTAGTCCCACTAGCGGAGCAACCTACGAGCAGTACTTC CASSPTSGATYEQYF
TRBJ2-3 - TRBV2 - TGTCACCGGGAAGATACGCAGTATTTT CHREDTQYF
TRBJ2-7 - TRBV28 - TGTGCCAGCAGTCCAGAAGCGTGGGGAAGACAGAGCTCCTACGAGCAGTACTTC CASSPEAWGRQSSYEQYF
TRBJ2-1 - TRBV29-1 - TGCAGCGTTCCGGGCTGGGGCCCCAATGAGCAGTTCTTC CSVPGWGPNEQFF
TRBJ1-5 - TRBV2 few TGTGCCAGCAGTGAATCTGTATATCAGCCCCAGCATTTT CASSESVYQPQHF
TRBJ2-7 TRBD2 TRBV29-1 - TGCAGCGTTGCCTGGGGGACTAGCGGGAGTTTTGAGCAGTACTTC CSVAWGTSGSFEQYF
TRBJ1-3 - TRBV6-5 few TGTGCCAGCAGCAGCTTGGCGGGCTCTGGAAACACCATATATTTT CASSSLAGSGNTIYF
TRBJ1-4 - TRBV6-1 - TGTGCCAGCAGAGAAAAGCCAGGGGAAGGAGGTGAAAAACTGTTTTTT CASREKPGEGGEKLFF
TRBJ2-7 TRBD1 TRBV19 - TGTGCCAGTAGTATCCCGACAGGGGGATACTACGAGCAGTACTTC CASSIPTGGYYEQYF
TRBJ1-2 TRBD1 TRBV2 - TGTGCCAGCAGTGGAGACAGGGGCGATGGCTACACCTTC CASSGDRGDGYTF
TRBJ1-2 - TRBV6-1 - TGTGCCAGCAGTGAAGCGGGTCAGGGGAGCTACACCTTC CASSEAGQGSYTF
TRBJ2-7 - TRBV7-7 - TGTGCCAGCAGCTTACTTGGCGGGACTTTGGCCTACGAGCAGTACTTC CASSLLGGTLAYEQYF
TRBJ2-3 - TRBV7-9 - TGTGCCAGCAGCTTAGAGAGTCGCACGCAGTATTTT CASSLESRTQYF
TRBJ2-7 - TRBV29-1 - TGCAGCGTTTCCTCGGGTAACTCCTACGAGCAGTACTTC CSVSSGNSYEQYF
TRBJ2-7 TRBD2 TRBV5-6 - TGTGCCAGCAGCGCGGGGGGTAGCTCCTACGAGCAGTACTTC CASSAGGSSYEQYF
TRBJ2-3 TRBD2 TRBV13 - TGTGCCAGCAGGCACATAAAGCGGGGGGGCCCCCAGGCAGATACGCAGTATTTT CASRHIKRGGPQADTQYF
TRBJ2-7 TRBD2 TRBV6-5 - TGTGCCAGCATCGGGGGGACTTCCTACGAGCAGTACTTC CASIGGTSYEQYF
TRBJ1-2 TRBD1 TRBV5-1 - TGCGCCAGCAGCCCGGGACAGGCAGATTATGGCTACACCTTC CASSPGQADYGYTF
TRBJ2-2 - TRBV6-5 - TGTGCCAGCAGTTACGAGGGAATTGACACCGGGGAGCTGTTTTTT CASSYEGIDTGELFF
TRBJ1-2 TRBD1 TRBV27 - TGTGCCAGCAGTTTAGGGGACCGACAGGGGGAGGACTATGGCTACACCTTC CASSLGDRQGEDYGYTF
TRBJ2-2 - TRBV7-3 - TGTGCCAGCAGCCCCCTATTAGGGGCCGGGGAGCTGTTTTTT CASSPLLGAGELFF
TRBJ2-1 TRBD2 TRBV5-6 - TGTGCCAGCAGCTTTCGACTAGCGGGGCCCAATGAGCAGTTCTTC CASSFRLAGPNEQFF
TRBJ2-1 - TRBV28 - TGTGCCAGCAGTTTATCGGTTCTCGAGCAGTTCTTC CASSLSVLEQFF
TRBJ2-6 - TRBV9 few TGTGCCAGCAGCGTAGCTCCAAGGTGGGCGGAGGTAAAAGGTGGGGCCAACGTCCTGACTTTC CASSVAPRWAEVKGGANVLTF
TRBJ2-3 TRBD2 TRBV29-1 - TGCAGCGTCGCCGGGACTAGTTCCACAGATACGCAGTATTTT CSVAGTSSTDTQYF
TRBJ1-5 - TRBV30 - TGTGCCTGGACCAGTTCCAATCAGCCCCAGCATTTT CAWTSSNQPQHF
TRBJ2-1 - TRBV5-1 - TGCGCCAGCAGCTTATCAGGGGAATCCTACAATGAGCAGTTCTTC CASSLSGESYNEQFF
TRBJ2-7 - TRBV6-1 - TGTGCCAGCAGGGACGACAGGAATAGATACGAGCAGTACTTC CASRDDRNRYEQYF
TRBJ1-5 - TRBV6-5 once TGTGCCAGCAGTTCCCTCGGGAGGGGACAGCCCCAGCATTTT CASSSLGRGQPQHF
TRBJ2-7 TRBD2 TRBV6-1 - TGTGCCAGCAGTGAAGCACTACTAGCGGGAATCTACGAGCAGTACTTC CASSEALLAGIYEQYF
TRBJ2-2 TRBD1 TRBV7-9 - TGTGCCAGCAGCCATGACAGGGTCACCGGGGAGCTGTTTTTT CASSHDRVTGELFF
TRBJ2-7 TRBD1 TRBV19 - TGTGCCAGTAGTACCGACAGGGGGCACGAGCAGTACTTC CASSTDRGHEQYF
TRBJ2-3 TRBD2 TRBV27 - TGTGCCAGCAGTTTATCCGGGGGGGCGAGTGTCACGCAGTATTTT CASSLSGGASVTQYF
TRBJ1-6 TRBD1 TRBV29-1 - TGCAGCGTCGCGGACAGGGTCAATTCACCCCTCCACTTT CSVADRVNSPLHF
TRBJ2-7 TRBD2 TRBV25-1 - TGTGCCAGCAGTGAAGACAGCGGGAGTAAGGACGAGCAGTACTTC CASSEDSGSKDEQYF